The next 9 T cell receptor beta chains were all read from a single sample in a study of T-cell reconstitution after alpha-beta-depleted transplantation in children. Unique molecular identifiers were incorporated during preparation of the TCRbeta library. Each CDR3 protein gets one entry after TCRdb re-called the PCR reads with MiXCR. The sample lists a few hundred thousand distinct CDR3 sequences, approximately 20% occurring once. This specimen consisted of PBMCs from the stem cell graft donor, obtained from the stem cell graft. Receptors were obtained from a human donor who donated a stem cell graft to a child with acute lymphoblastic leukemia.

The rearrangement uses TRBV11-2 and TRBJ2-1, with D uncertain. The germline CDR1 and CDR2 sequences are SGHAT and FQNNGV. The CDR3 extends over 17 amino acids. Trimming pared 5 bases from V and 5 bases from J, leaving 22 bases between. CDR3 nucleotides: TGTGCCAGCAGCCCTAGAAAAACCCCATCTAATAACAATGAGCAGTTCTTC. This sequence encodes CASSPRKTPSNNNEQFF.

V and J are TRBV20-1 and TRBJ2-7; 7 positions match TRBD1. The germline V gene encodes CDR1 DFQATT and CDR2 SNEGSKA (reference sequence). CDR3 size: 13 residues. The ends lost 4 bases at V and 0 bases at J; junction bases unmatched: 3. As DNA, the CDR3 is TGCAGTGCTAAGGACAGGAGCTCCTACGAGCAGTACTTC. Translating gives CSAKDRSSYEQYF.

Written as DNA, the CDR3 is TGTGCCAGCAGTCCTAACAGAGGGCCCGGCACTGAAGCTTTCTTT. Translating gives CASSPNRGPGTEAFF. This chain links TRBV12-3 or TRBV12-4 with TRBJ1-1; no firm D call. The CDR3 loop spans 15 amino acids. Trimming took 5 bases from V and 4 from J, leaving 17 bases between them.

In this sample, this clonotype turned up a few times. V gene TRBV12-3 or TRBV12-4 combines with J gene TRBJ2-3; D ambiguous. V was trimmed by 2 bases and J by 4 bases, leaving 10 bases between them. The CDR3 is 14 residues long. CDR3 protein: CASSLIIESDTQYF. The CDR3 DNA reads TGTGCCAGCAGTTTAATTATTGAATCAGATACGCAGTATTTT.

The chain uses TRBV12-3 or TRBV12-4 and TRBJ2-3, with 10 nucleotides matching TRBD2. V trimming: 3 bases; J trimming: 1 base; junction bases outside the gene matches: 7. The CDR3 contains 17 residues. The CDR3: CASSFGTSDIGTDTQYF. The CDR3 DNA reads TGTGCCAGCAGTTTCGGGACTAGCGACATCGGCACAGATACGCAGTATTTT.

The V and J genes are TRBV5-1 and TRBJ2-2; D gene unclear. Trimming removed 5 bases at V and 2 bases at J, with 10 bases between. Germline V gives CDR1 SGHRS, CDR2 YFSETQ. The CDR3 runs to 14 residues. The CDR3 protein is CASSDAPNTGELFF. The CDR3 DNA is TGCGCCAGCAGTGACGCCCCAAACACCGGGGAGCTGTTTTTT.

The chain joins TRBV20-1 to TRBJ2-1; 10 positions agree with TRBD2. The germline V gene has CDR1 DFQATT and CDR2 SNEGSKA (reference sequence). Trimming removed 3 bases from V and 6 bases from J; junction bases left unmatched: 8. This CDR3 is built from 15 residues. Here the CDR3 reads CSASASSGSTNEQFF. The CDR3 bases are TGCAGTGCTAGTGCCTCTAGCGGGAGTACCAATGAGCAGTTCTTC.

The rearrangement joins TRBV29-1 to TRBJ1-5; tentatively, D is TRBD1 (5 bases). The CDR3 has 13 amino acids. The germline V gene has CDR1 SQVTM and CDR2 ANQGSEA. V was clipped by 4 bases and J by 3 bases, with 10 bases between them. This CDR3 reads CSVGQGINQPQHF. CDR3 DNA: TGCAGCGTTGGGCAGGGTATCAATCAGCCCCAGCATTTT.

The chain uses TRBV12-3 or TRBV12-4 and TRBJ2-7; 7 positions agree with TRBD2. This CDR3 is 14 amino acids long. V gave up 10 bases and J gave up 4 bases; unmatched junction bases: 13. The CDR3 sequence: CATRWGEGPYEQYF. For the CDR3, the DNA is TGTGCCACCCGTTGGGGGGAGGGCCCATACGAGCAGTACTTC.